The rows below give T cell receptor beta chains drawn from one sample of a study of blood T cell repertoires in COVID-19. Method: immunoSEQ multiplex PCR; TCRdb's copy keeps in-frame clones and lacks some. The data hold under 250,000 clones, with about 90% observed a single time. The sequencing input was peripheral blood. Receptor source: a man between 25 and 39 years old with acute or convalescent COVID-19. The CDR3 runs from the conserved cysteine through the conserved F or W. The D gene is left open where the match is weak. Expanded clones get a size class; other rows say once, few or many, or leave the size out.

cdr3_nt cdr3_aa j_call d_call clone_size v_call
TGTGCCATCAGTGAGTCGACTAGCGGGAGGGACAATGAGCAGTTCTTC CAISESTSGRDNEQFF TRBJ2-1 TRBD2 - TRBV10-3
TGTGCCAGCAGCCTACGACCTAGGGGAACGCAAGAGACCCAGTACTTC CASSLRPRGTQETQYF TRBJ2-5 - - TRBV3-1/TRBV3-2
TGTGCCAGCAGCTTGCATACTGGGACAGGCGAGCAGTACTTC CASSLHTGTGEQYF TRBJ2-7 TRBD1 once TRBV11-3
TGTGCCTGGGTAGACAGGGGCACTGAAGCTTTCTTT CAWVDRGTEAFF TRBJ1-1 TRBD1 - TRBV30
TGTGCCAGCAGCGTTGTTTCCGGGACAGTTAACACTGAAGCTTTCTTT CASSVVSGTVNTEAFF TRBJ1-1 TRBD1 - TRBV9
TGCAGTGCTAGTCGGGCGGGGGGTTCCTACGAGCAGTACTTC CSASRAGGSYEQYF TRBJ2-7 TRBD2 - TRBV20-1
TGCGCCAGCAGCCCCGACAGGGGCGACTCTGGAAACACCATATATTTT CASSPDRGDSGNTIYF TRBJ1-3 TRBD1 - TRBV5-1
TGTGCCAGCAGTTTATTGGGGGGTTGGACTGAAGCTTTCTTT CASSLLGGWTEAFF TRBJ1-1 - - TRBV28
TGTGCCAGCTCACCCGATGCGGGGGCACACTACGAGCAGTACTTC CASSPDAGAHYEQYF TRBJ2-7 - - TRBV18
TGTGCCTGGACGGGCAGGGGGTGGAACAATGAGCAGTTCTTC CAWTGRGWNNEQFF TRBJ2-1 TRBD1 - TRBV30
TGTGCCAGCAGTACGTCCCCCGGGACAGGGGGTCGCAATGAGCAGTTCTTC CASSTSPGTGGRNEQFF TRBJ2-1 TRBD1 once TRBV2
TGTGCCAGCAGTTTTTCCCGGACACTGAACACTGAAGCTTTCTTT CASSFSRTLNTEAFF TRBJ1-1 - - TRBV28
TGTGCCAGCAGCCAAGACGCAGCGGGATTTACCTACGAGCAGTACTTC CASSQDAAGFTYEQYF TRBJ2-7 TRBD2 - TRBV4-2
TGCGCCAGCAGCCACCCCCGGACCGAGGGAACAGATACGCAGTATTTT CASSHPRTEGTDTQYF TRBJ2-3 - - TRBV4-1
TGTGCCAGCAGCTTGGATCGGACAGACGATGAAAAACTGTTTTTT CASSLDRTDDEKLFF TRBJ1-4 - once TRBV5-6
TGTGCCAGCAGCCCTACAGGGGGCGGTGCAGATACGCAGTATTTT CASSPTGGGADTQYF TRBJ2-3 TRBD1 - TRBV7-3
TGTGCCAGCAGCCAAGTGGCTAGCGGGGGGGCTGGAGATACGCAGTATTTT CASSQVASGGAGDTQYF TRBJ2-3 TRBD2 - TRBV4-2
TGTGCCAGCAGGGACAGTGCCCCAGTAGAGACCCAGTACTTC CASRDSAPVETQYF TRBJ2-5 - - TRBV2
TGCGCCAGCAGCGCCGGAATGATCAGGGGCCCTCTTCCCTACGAGCAGTACTTC CASSAGMIRGPLPYEQYF TRBJ2-7 - - TRBV5-1
TGTGCCAGCAGCCACAACACCGGGACAAACACTGAAGCTTTCTTT CASSHNTGTNTEAFF TRBJ1-1 - - TRBV21-1
TGTGCCTGGAGTGTGGTCCTATCAGATACGCAGTATTTT CAWSVVLSDTQYF TRBJ2-3 - - TRBV30
TGTGCCAGTAAACGCGGTAGGAAAGATACGCAGTATTTT CASKRGRKDTQYF TRBJ2-3 - - TRBV19
TGCGCCAGCAGCCAAGTGGCTAGCGCCAGCTCCTACGAGCAGTACTTC CASSQVASASSYEQYF TRBJ2-7 - - TRBV4-1
TGTGCCTGGAGTGTTAGTTTGTCTCGGCAAGAGACCCAGTACTTC CAWSVSLSRQETQYF TRBJ2-5 - - TRBV30
TGTGCCAGCAGCCCGGGGGGCCTAGCGAGCACGCTAGGGGAGCTGTTTTTT CASSPGGLASTLGELFF TRBJ2-2 - once TRBV7-3
TGTGCCAGCAGTTCGGGACTAGCGGGAAAAGAGACCCAGTACTTC CASSSGLAGKETQYF TRBJ2-5 TRBD2 - TRBV27
TGTGCCAGCAGTCCCCCCCTTAATGGCCAGCCCCAGCATTTT CASSPPLNGQPQHF TRBJ1-5 - - TRBV28
TGCGCCAGCAGCCAAGTTCCCAACTCCTACGAGCAGTACTTC CASSQVPNSYEQYF TRBJ2-7 - - TRBV4-1
TGTGCCATCAGCCCACAGGGTCGGAACACCGGGGAGCTGTTTTTT CAISPQGRNTGELFF TRBJ2-2 - - TRBV10-3
TGTGCCAGCAGTGCAAGGGGGACAGTCCTACGCTACGAGCAGTACTTC CASSARGTVLRYEQYF TRBJ2-7 TRBD1 - TRBV25-1
TGTGCCAGCACCTTCCCGGGACAGGGTGAAGCTTTCTTT CASTFPGQGEAFF TRBJ1-1 TRBD1 - TRBV7-9
TGTGCCAGCAGCTTGGGACAGGTGGACCGTGGCTACACCTTC CASSLGQVDRGYTF TRBJ1-2 - - TRBV5-6
TGTGCCAGCAGCACCCGGACTAGCGGGAGTGTACGTACCGGGGAGCTGTTTTTT CASSTRTSGSVRTGELFF TRBJ2-2 TRBD2 - TRBV9
TGTGCCAGCACCTCCCTCGGTCAGCCCCAGCATTTT CASTSLGQPQHF TRBJ1-5 - - TRBV4-2
TGTGCCAGCAGCCCGGGACGAAACCTAGCGGGGGCCTTCTTCGTAGCTTACGAGCAGTACTTC CASSPGRNLAGAFFVAYEQYF TRBJ2-7 TRBD2 - TRBV3-1/TRBV3-2
TGTGCTAGTGGATACCCAGGAGGGGGCGCGGCGGTTGAAGCTTTCTTT CASGYPGGGAAVEAFF TRBJ1-1 TRBD1 - TRBV12-5
TGCGCCAGCAGCTCCGGGACTAGCTTCGAGACCCAGTACTTC CASSSGTSFETQYF TRBJ2-5 TRBD2 - TRBV5-1
TGCGCCAGCAGCTTGGATCCTTCAGGGGTAGGAAACACCATATATTTT CASSLDPSGVGNTIYF TRBJ1-3 - - TRBV5-1
TGTGCCACCGGGTCGTACGGGAATGAGCAGTTCTTC CATGSYGNEQFF TRBJ2-1 - - TRBV19
TGCGCCAGCCCGGACATAGGGGACAGGGACCCAGGGACCCAGTACTTC CASPDIGDRDPGTQYF TRBJ2-5 TRBD1 - TRBV23-1